The T cell receptor beta chain described here comes from a study of T-cell reconstitution after alpha-beta-depleted transplantation in children. Overall study results and limits: At day 60, the high TCRbeta diversity found in some patients originated from recipient T cells and thymic progenitors that had survived. Most T-cell counts and diversity one year after the transplant came from T cells that were newly produced. Several hundred rapidly expanded clones from non-depleted graft cells reportedly supplied alpha-beta T cells about two months post-transplant.

A remark on this clonotype: Its matching antigen is unknown.

Preparation of the TCRbeta library was carried out with unique molecular identifiers. One entry per CDR3 protein results from TCRdb running MiXCR on the PCR reads. The repertoire includes around 180,000 distinct CDR3 sequences, 8.5% to 14% of them detected once, and about 13% sits in the top ten. This receptor was obtained from a boy aged 2 to 10 with acute myeloid leukemia, due to receive a stem cell transplant. The source material was PBMCs, sampled before TCRalphabeta/CD19-depleted stem cell transplant.

The CDR3 here is CASSLTTGIGTEAFF. CDR3 DNA: TGTGCCAGCAGCCTAACGACAGGGATAGGGACTGAAGCTTTCTTT. This sequence joins TRBV5-5 and TRBJ1-1; 7 bases map to TRBD1. From germline, CDR1 is SGHKS and CDR2 YYEKEE (reference sequence). The V and J ends lost 4 bases and 5 bases, in that order; junction bases with no gene match: 11. CDR3 length: 15 residues. Variable domain in full (rest from reference TRBV5-5 and TRBJ1-1): DAGVTQSPTHLIKTRGQQVTLRCSPISGHKSVSWYQQVLGQGPQFIFQYYEKEERGRGNFPDRFSARQFPNYSSELNVNALLLGDSALYLCASSLTTGIGTEAFFGQGTRLTVV.